This passage covers 26 T cell receptor beta chains from one sample sequenced in a study of sequential checkpoint blockade in melanoma. Sequencing was performed with immunoSEQ multiplex PCR; in TCRdb, only in-frame clones are kept and a portion is missing. The sample holds around 19,000 clones; roughly four fifths are singletons and the top ten take approximately 56%. The sample's treatment: randomized to nivolumab then ipilimumab (arm A) or the reverse (arm B). This specimen was CD8+ T cells sorted from blood (inferred from file names), taken from a patient given nivolumab and ipilimumab in sequence. These receptors were obtained from a human donor with melanoma.

This CDR3 is CASSYFIGQGASSGANVLTF. The DNA for the CDR3 is TGTGCCAGCAGTTACTTTATAGGACAGGGGGCGAGCTCTGGGGCCAACGTCCTGACTTTC. This chain uses TRBV27 with TRBJ2-6, with 11 nucleotides matching TRBD1. Germline V CDR1 and CDR2: MNHEY, SMNVEV (reference sequence). The CDR3 is made up of 20 amino acids. Trimming cost V 4 bases and J 0 bases; bases outside gene matches: 11.

The chain couples TRBV30 to TRBJ2-1; 7 positions match TRBD2. The length of the CDR3 is 15 residues. The ends lost 4 bases at V and 2 bases at J; junction bases unmatched: 8. CDR1 and CDR2 (germline): GTSNPN, SVGIG (reference sequence). In DNA form, the CDR3 reads TGTGCCTGGAAGGGGAGGGGCAGAACCTACAATGAGCAGTTCTTC. This gives the protein CAWKGRGRTYNEQFF.

The V call is TRBV27, the J call TRBJ2-5; 7 bases map to TRBD1. The DNA end favors TRBJ2-7, so the J call may be wrong. This CDR3 is 14 amino acids long. The germline CDR1 and CDR2 sequences are MNHEY and SMNVEV (reference sequence). The CDR3: CASSLVPGGYEQYF. The CDR3 nucleotides read TGTGCCAGCAGTCTGGTACCAGGGGGTTACGAGCAGTACTTC.

This sequence joins TRBV6-1 and TRBJ1-5, with D possibly matching TRBD1 (6 bases). The germline V gene has CDR1 MNHNS and CDR2 SASEGT. The CDR3 spans 15 residues. V was shortened by 5 bases and J by 2 bases, with 13 bases between the two germline ends. In nucleotides, the CDR3 is TGTGCCAGCAGTCCAGGGGCTACGCGCAATCAGCCCCAGCATTTT. Its translation: CASSPGATRNQPQHF.

The chain links TRBV27 to TRBJ2-7, with D possibly matching TRBD1 (5 bases). CDR3 length: 13 amino acids. Trimming took 5 bases from V and 4 from J, leaving 12 bases between them. CDR1 and CDR2 from the germline V gene are MNHEY and SMNVEV (reference sequence). The CDR3 loop reads CASSLMGHYEQYF. CDR3 nucleotides: TGTGCCAGCAGTCTCATGGGGCATTACGAGCAGTACTTC.

The chain uses TRBV7-9 and TRBJ1-2, with D maybe TRBD1 (5 bases). Trimming removed 5 bases from V and 7 bases from J, with 17 bases in between. From germline, CDR1 is SEHNR and CDR2 FQNEAQ (reference sequence). The CDR3 contains 14 residues. CDR3 sequence reads: CASSRLPGGVGYTF. The CDR3 DNA sequence: TGTGCCAGCAGCCGCCTCCCGGGAGGGGTTGGCTACACCTTC. The entire variable domain, with the rest obtained from reference TRBV7-9 and TRBJ1-2, is as follows: DTGVSQNPRHKITKRGQNVTFRCDPISEHNRLYWYRQTLGQGPEFLTYFQNEAQLEKSRLLSDRFSAERPKGSFSTLEIQRTEQGDSAMYLCASSRLPGGVGYTFGSGTRLTVV.

CDR3 region: CASSFSLGGTGEFF. The CDR3 DNA follows: TGTGCCAGCAGCTTCTCACTCGGGGGGACAGGGGAGTTCTTC. This chain uses TRBV7-8 with TRBJ2-1; 10 nucleotides line up with TRBD1. CDR3 size: 14 residues. Germline values: CDR1 SGHVS, CDR2 FQNEAQ. Trimming removed 3 bases from V and 14 bases from J; junction bases left unmatched: 10.

Only one count was recorded for this clone. The V gene is TRBV19, the J gene TRBJ2-1; 10 positions match TRBD1. The junction had 8 bases not matched to a gene; V was cut back by 5 bases and J by 7 bases. The CDR3 extends over 15 amino acids. Germline CDR1 and CDR2: LNHDA and SQIVND (reference sequence). The CDR3: CASSPGGQGLNEQFF. The CDR3 nucleotides are TGTGCCAGTAGTCCCGGGGGACAGGGGTTGAATGAGCAGTTCTTC.

V gene TRBV4-3 combines with J gene TRBJ1-4; no firm D call. In germline, CDR1 is LGHNA, CDR2 YSLEER. The length of the CDR3 is 17 residues. Deletions cut 1 base from V and 2 bases from J, with 14 bases between. The CDR3 loop reads CASSQGSSFYTNEKLFF. Written as DNA, the CDR3 is TGCGCCAGCAGCCAAGGGAGCTCCTTCTACACTAATGAAAAACTGTTTTTT.

This clone was seen a single time. CDR3 DNA sequence: TGCGCCAGCAGCTTGGCGGGGTCTAGAAGTGAAGCTTTCTTT. The encoded protein is CASSLAGSRSEAFF. The chain links TRBV5-1 to TRBJ1-1; D is unresolved. The CDR3 runs to 14 residues. The germline CDR1 and CDR2 sequences are SGHRS and YFSETQ. V gave up 0 bases and J gave up 7 bases, with 13 bases separating them.

This clone was found a few times. This chain connects TRBV27 to TRBJ2-1; tentatively, D is TRBD1 (6 bases). Per germline, CDR1 MNHEY and CDR2 SMNVEV (reference sequence). V lost 5 bases and J 9 bases, leaving 11 bases between the germline ends. CDR3 length: 12 amino acids. CDR3 amino acids: CASSQQGREQFF. The CDR3 nucleotides read TGTGCCAGCAGTCAACAGGGCCGTGAGCAGTTCTTC.

The J gene is TRBJ1-1, the V gene TRBV7-2, with unresolved D. CDR3 size: 14 residues. The V gene lost 1 base and the J gene lost 0 bases, with 6 bases spanning the gap. Looked up from germline, CDR1 is SGHTA and CDR2 is FQGNSA. The CDR3 loop is CASSLGGLNTEAFF. CDR3 coding DNA: TGTGCCAGCAGCTTAGGAGGGCTGAACACTGAAGCTTTCTTT.

The rearrangement joins TRBV6-5 to TRBJ2-5; possibly TRBD1 for D (5 bases). The germline V and J ends were trimmed by 5 bases and 1 base, with 8 bases remaining between them. From germline, CDR1 is MNHEY and CDR2 SVGAGI. The CDR3 extends over 13 amino acids. CDR3 sequence: CASSGAAQETQYF. DNA for the CDR3: TGTGCCAGCAGTGGGGCTGCCCAAGAGACCCAGTACTTC.

The chain is built from TRBV7-9 and TRBJ1-4; TRBD1 aligns across 7 bases. The germline V gene encodes CDR1 SEHNR and CDR2 FQNEAQ (reference sequence). V gave up 10 bases and J gave up 8 bases; unmatched junction bases: 7. The CDR3 runs 12 residues. This CDR3 is CATGTAYEKLFF. The CDR3 nucleotides read TGTGCCACCGGGACAGCATACGAAAAACTGTTTTTT.

V is TRBV2 and J is TRBJ2-3; 11 bases map to TRBD2. The CDR3 sequence is 15 residues long. V lost 3 bases and J lost 5; bases outside the gene matches: 4. Germline CDR1 is SNHLY and CDR2 is FYNNEI. CDR3: CASSDPGTSGDTQYF. DNA for the CDR3: TGTGCCAGCAGTGATCCCGGGACTAGCGGAGATACGCAGTATTTT.

The chain joins TRBV29-1 to TRBJ2-1, with 9 bases lining up with TRBD1. Germline CDR1 and CDR2: SQVTM and ANQGSEA. The CDR3 sequence is 14 residues long. Trimming cost V 5 bases and J 7 bases; bases outside gene matches: 9. CDR3 amino acids: CSVQGTGLANEQFF. DNA for the CDR3: TGCAGCGTTCAAGGGACAGGGCTGGCAAATGAGCAGTTCTTC.

CDR3 residues: CASSLTGENTIYF. The CDR3 nucleotides are TGTGCCAGCAGCTTGACAGGGGAAAACACCATATATTTT. The chain is built from TRBV7-2 and TRBJ1-3, with 8 bases aligning to TRBD1. The V segment lost 3 bases and the J segment 6 bases; nucleotides outside the gene matches: 1. Germline V lookup: CDR1 SGHTA, CDR2 FQGNSA. This CDR3 comprises 13 residues. Full variable domain (remainder filled in from reference TRBV7-2 and TRBJ1-3): GAGVSQSPSNKVTEKGKDVELRCDPISGHTALYWYRQSLGQGLEFLIYFQGNSAPDKSGLPSDRFSAERTGGSVSTLTIQRTQQEDSAVYLCASSLTGENTIYFGEGSWLTVV.

The chain couples TRBV30 to TRBJ1-5; 9 positions agree with TRBD1. The CDR3 sequence is 14 residues long. V dropped 3 bases and J dropped 7; count of bases not matched to a gene: 7. Germline V lookup: CDR1 GTSNPN, CDR2 SVGIG (reference sequence). CDR3 nucleotide sequence: TGTGCCTGGAGCAAAGGACAGGGGAAACAGCCCCAGCATTTT. Protein product: CAWSKGQGKQPQHF. Together with reference TRBV30 and TRBJ1-5, the CDR3 gives the full variable domain: SQTIHQWPATLVQPVGSPLSLECTVEGTSNPNLYWYRQAAGRGLQLLFYSVGIGQISSEVPQNLSASRPQDRQFILSSKKLLLSDSGFYLCAWSKGQGKQPQHFGDGTRLSIL.

The chain combines TRBV4-3 with TRBJ1-6, with D unresolved. The CDR3 contains 16 residues. The ends were cut back, 2 bases at V and 7 bases at J, with 15 bases in the middle. CDR1 and CDR2 (germline): LGHNA, YSLEER. For the CDR3, the DNA is TGCGCCAGCAGCCAAACTTTCCCGGGAACAAATTCACCCCTCCACTTT. Its translation is CASSQTFPGTNSPLHF.

The gene calls are TRBV5-6 and TRBJ1-2; D is perhaps TRBD1 (5 bases). V lost 4 bases to trimming and J lost 3 bases, with 19 bases between them. The germline CDR1 and CDR2 sequences are SGHDT and YYEEEE. CDR3 size: 16 residues. CDR3 nucleotide sequence: TGTGCCAGCAGCCCGGGAGTAGGGGTCTTTGACTATGGCTACACCTTC. Protein product: CASSPGVGVFDYGYTF.

J is TRBJ2-3 and V is TRBV21-1; the table's D call of TRBD2 was not tested on the DNA. TRBV21-1 represents a pseudogene. This CDR3 is built from 19 residues. The CDR3 is CASSKRLAGGRRNTDTQYF. The CDR3 region has the DNA TGTGCCAGCAGCAAACGTTTAGCGGGGGGGCGACGAAACACAGATACGCAGTATTTT.

The rearrangement links TRBV25-1 to TRBJ2-5; D perhaps matches TRBD1 (5 bases). Germline loops: CDR1 MGHDK, CDR2 SYGVNS. The CDR3 contains 14 residues. Trimming cost V 1 base and J 3 bases, with 9 bases left between them. CDR3 amino acids: CASSESTAKETQYF. Written as DNA, the CDR3 is TGTGCCAGCAGTGAATCGACAGCCAAAGAGACCCAGTACTTC. Full variable domain (missing parts from reference TRBV25-1 and TRBJ2-5): EADIYQTPRYLVIGTGKKITLECSQTMGHDKMYWYQQDPGMELHLIHYSYGVNSTEKGDLSSESTVSRIRTEHFPLTLESARPSHTSQYLCASSESTAKETQYFGPGTRLLVL.

The rearrangement uses TRBV7-9 and TRBJ1-1; D ambiguous. Trimming shortened V by 2 bases and J by 8 bases, and 6 bases separated the two germline ends. Germline CDR1 and CDR2: SEHNR and FQNEAQ (reference sequence). This CDR3 is 11 amino acids long. In DNA form, the CDR3 reads TGTGCCAGCAGCTTAAGAGCGGAAGCTTTCTTT. Translation gives CASSLRAEAFF.

The chain joins TRBV7-8 to TRBJ1-1; D not certain. The CDR3 extends over 14 amino acids. Germline CDR1 is SGHVS and CDR2 is FQNEAQ. The germline V and J ends were trimmed by 7 bases and 4 bases, with 16 bases remaining between them. CDR3 bases: TGTGCCAGCACCCCCCCAGGACTAATCACTGAAGCTTTCTTT. Encoded protein: CASTPPGLITEAFF.

Of note for this clone: This probably arose from a read error, given a far larger clone one base away. Other DNA sequences of this sample code for an identical CDR3. The CDR3 is CASSLSTGTAYGYTF. CDR3 coding DNA: TGTGCCAGCAGTTTATCTACAGGGACCGCCTATGGCTACACCTTC. V and J are TRBV10-3 and TRBJ1-2, with a tentative D call TRBD1 (6 bases). This CDR3 region has 15 residues. Germline V lookup: CDR1 ENHRY, CDR2 SYGVKD.

This clone was counted a few times. The chain links TRBV6-5 to TRBJ1-2, with no clear D. This CDR3 region has 15 residues. Looked up from germline, CDR1 is MNHEY and CDR2 is SVGAGI. V was trimmed by 0 bases and J by 3 bases, leaving 11 bases between them. Here the CDR3 DNA reads TGTGCCAGCAGTTACTCCCCGGGAAACCACTATGGCTACACCTTC. It encodes CASSYSPGNHYGYTF.